The entry below gives a single TCR beta chain sequence along with its context. The antigen it recognizes is unknown. There are no base qualities to consult, and no much larger clone falls within one base. This entry comes from a study of shared clonotypes between healthy human individuals (dated by TCRdb to about 2020). Turning to the overall study: A few men and two women, aged 18 to 49 years, made up the cohort. Per donor, three plates each were used for CD4 naive and CD4 memory, two for CD8 naive, and one for CD8 memory. The study deeply sequenced blood TCR repertoires of 5 or 6 healthy adults to estimate repertoire size and the extent of clonotype sharing between individuals. Different laboratories and diverse techniques were used to prepare libraries and sequence TCR repertoires, to increase sequencing depth and limit assay-specific biases. Between about 0.9 and 8.9 billion PBMCs per donor were obtained by leukapheresis. General findings and caveats noted by the study authors: Naive subsets generally had larger estimated clonotype richness than memory subsets. Pairwise subsampling led to the expectation that sequencing depth would affect the degree of clonotype sharing among donors. When a handful of donors were compared, the shared fraction of clonotypes was about 5% for naive CD4, approximately 3.5% for naive CD8, roughly 2.3% for memory CD4, and less than 0.45% for memory CD8. Rarefaction of sorted-subset datasets indicated incomplete sequencing despite the large sequencing depth. Compared with non-shared clonotypes, the clonotypes found in all four sorted-subset donors had higher generation probabilities. Because the study included a small number of donors, the genetic and exposure-history diversity represented was limited. Sampling was restricted to blood, and TCR repertoires in tissue are likely to differ from TCR repertoires in blood.

TCR CDR3 regions were amplified from genomic DNA by multiplex PCR using the deep immunoSEQ assay. For each cell subset, the extracted genomic DNA was distributed evenly across all wells of several immunoSEQ 96-well plates, and each plate served as one replicate. For sorted subsets, each replicate PCR was loaded with around 220 ng genomic DNA, equivalent to about 30,000 T cell genomes. The purified libraries were quantified using a Qubit 3.0 fluorometer, sized with a Bioanalyzer 2100, and then quantified again using the KAPA Library Quantification kit. Every immunoSEQ 96-well plate was sequenced on a separate single-read 150-cycle Illumina NextSeq 550 flow cell. On the study's bioinformatics: The immunoSEQ output contained only junctional sequences without quality scores, so filtering could not match that applied to full-length reads. To assign V/J genes and CDR3, sequences were annotated against IMGT germline references using PyIR, a Python wrapper for IgBLAST v1.9. Reads with weak V/J assignments (E-value above 1e-6), missing CDR3, stop codons, out-of-frame junctions, or ambiguous translated residues were removed. V3J clonotypes were defined as sequences sharing an identical inferred V gene, J gene, and CDR3 amino acid sequence. Percentage overlap between repertoires was computed as shared unique clonotypes divided by the size of the smaller repertoire. RTK rarefaction, the Chao1 estimator, and Recon v2.1 estimates of unobserved clonotypes were used to assess repertoire richness. For all TCRbeta clonotypes obtained by the gDNA method from a few donors, generation probabilities were computed with OLGA. The clones in this table, taken by TCRdb from immuneACCESS, are in-frame only. Not every clone is retained; where verified, under half of the shortfall comes from an unresolved V gene, and the cause of the rest is unknown. V and J calls and clone size are copied from that table; D and trimming were computed from the DNA. Within this sample are about 2.1 million clones, with about 94% of them counted one time only. The top ten constitute over 1.5% of the sample.

CD8 naive samples were obtained by positive selection for CCR7 among CD45RO-negative cells, yielding a CD45RA+CCR7+ population from which TemRA cells were excluded. Healthy HIV-negative adults with no recently reported acute infections or vaccinations were included as donors. All donors were Caucasian adults living in Nashville, Tennessee, USA. After blood collection by leukapheresis, PBMCs were isolated using Ficoll-Histopaque density gradient centrifugation and then cryopreserved in the vapor phase of liquid nitrogen. Analytical flow cytometry was used to check the purity and quantity of every magnetically sorted T cell population. Genomic DNA was isolated from every sorted fraction and measured by UV absorbance on a Nanodrop 2000c. Sequenced input: naive CD8+ T cells from PBMCs. This specimen's cell subset or site label, interpreted: CD45RA+CCR7+. The sequence derives from a man aged 18 to 29 in good health. Some clones in this sample may be carry-over from other donors' samples.

This receptor carries the CDR3 CASSGDRDGNSYEQYF. The nucleotide sequence reads TGTGCCAGCTCAGGGGATCGGGACGGTAACTCCTACGAGCAGTACTTC. The sequence links TRBV18 to TRBJ2-7; the D gene is possibly TRBD1 or TRBD2, each agreeing over 5 bases. CDR1 KGHSH and CDR2 LQKENI are derived from the germline V gene. The CDR3 starts with the cysteine, ends with the phenylalanine, and has 16 residues. CDR3 DNA is the only sequence kept; it has 48 bases, read in frame from the first base. The V end loses 5 bases and the J end loses 0 bases, and a stretch of 17 bases separates them.